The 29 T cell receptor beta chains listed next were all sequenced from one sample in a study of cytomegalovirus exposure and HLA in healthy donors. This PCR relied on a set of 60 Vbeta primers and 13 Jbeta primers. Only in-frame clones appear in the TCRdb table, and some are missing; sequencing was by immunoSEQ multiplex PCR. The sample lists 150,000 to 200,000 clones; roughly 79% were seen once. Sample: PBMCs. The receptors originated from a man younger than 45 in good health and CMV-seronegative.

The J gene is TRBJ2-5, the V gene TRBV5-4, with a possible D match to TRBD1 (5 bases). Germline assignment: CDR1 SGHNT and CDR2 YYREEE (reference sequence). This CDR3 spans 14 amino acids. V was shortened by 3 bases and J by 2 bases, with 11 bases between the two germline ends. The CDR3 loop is CASSSSGIQETQYF. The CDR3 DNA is TGTGCCAGCAGCTCCTCAGGGATTCAAGAGACCCAGTACTTC.

The CDR3 DNA follows: TGCGCCAGCAGCTCGGACAGAGAAACCTATGGCTACACCTTC. It encodes CASSSDRETYGYTF. The J gene is TRBJ1-2, the V gene TRBV5-1, with D tentatively TRBD1 (6 bases). The CDR3 sequence is 14 residues long. The germline V gene encodes CDR1 SGHRS and CDR2 YFSETQ. V was shortened by 3 bases and J by 4 bases, with 13 bases between the two germline ends.

CDR3 in DNA: TGCGCCAGCAGCTTAGGACTAGCGGGAGGTAACGAGCAGTACTTC. Its protein is CASSLGLAGGNEQYF. The V call is TRBV5-1, the J call TRBJ2-7, with 14 bases aligning to TRBD2. Per germline, CDR1 SGHRS and CDR2 YFSETQ. This CDR3 comprises 15 residues. The V gene end was trimmed by 2 bases and the J gene end by 5 bases; junction bases not matched to a gene: 3.

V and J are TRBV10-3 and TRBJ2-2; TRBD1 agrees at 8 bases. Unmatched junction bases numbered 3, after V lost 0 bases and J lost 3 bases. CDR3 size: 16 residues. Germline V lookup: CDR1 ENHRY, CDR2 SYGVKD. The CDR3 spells CAISESARGHTGELFF. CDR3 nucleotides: TGTGCCATCAGTGAGTCGGCCAGGGGGCACACCGGGGAGCTGTTTTTT.

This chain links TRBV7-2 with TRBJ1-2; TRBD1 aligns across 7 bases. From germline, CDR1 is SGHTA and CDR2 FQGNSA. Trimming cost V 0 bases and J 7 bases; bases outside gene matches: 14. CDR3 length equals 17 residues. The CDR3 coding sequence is TGTGCCAGCAGCTTAGCAGCAACAGGGGCCCGGCCCCTTGGCTACACCTTC. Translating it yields CASSLAATGARPLGYTF.

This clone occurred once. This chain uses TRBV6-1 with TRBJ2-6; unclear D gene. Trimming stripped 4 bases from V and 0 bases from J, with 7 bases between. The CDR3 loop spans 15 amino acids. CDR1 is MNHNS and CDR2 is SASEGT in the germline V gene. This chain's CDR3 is CASSGGSSGANVLTF. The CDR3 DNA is TGTGCCAGCAGTGGAGGTAGCTCTGGGGCCAACGTCCTGACTTTC.

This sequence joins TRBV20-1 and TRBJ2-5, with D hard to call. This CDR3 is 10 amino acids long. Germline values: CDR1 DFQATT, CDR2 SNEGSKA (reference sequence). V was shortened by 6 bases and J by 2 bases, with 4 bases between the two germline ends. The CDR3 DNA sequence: TGCAGTGCCCTTCAAGAGACCCAGTACTTC. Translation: CSALQETQYF.

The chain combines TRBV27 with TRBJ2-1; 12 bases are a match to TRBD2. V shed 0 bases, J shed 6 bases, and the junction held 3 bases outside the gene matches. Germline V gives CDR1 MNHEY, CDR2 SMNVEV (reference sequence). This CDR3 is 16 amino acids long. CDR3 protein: CASSLSTSGSFNEQFF. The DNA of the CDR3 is TGTGCCAGCAGTTTATCGACTAGCGGGAGCTTCAATGAGCAGTTCTTC.

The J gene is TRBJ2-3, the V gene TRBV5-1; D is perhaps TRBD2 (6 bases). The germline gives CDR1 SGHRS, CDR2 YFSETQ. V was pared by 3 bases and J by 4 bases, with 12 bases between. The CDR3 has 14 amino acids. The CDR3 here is CASSSRLDSDTQYF. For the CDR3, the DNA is TGCGCCAGCAGCTCCCGACTAGATTCAGATACGCAGTATTTT.

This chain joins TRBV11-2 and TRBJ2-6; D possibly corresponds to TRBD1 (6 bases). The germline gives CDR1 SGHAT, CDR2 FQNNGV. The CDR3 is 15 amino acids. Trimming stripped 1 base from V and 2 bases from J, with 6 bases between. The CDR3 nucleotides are TGTGCCAGCAGCTTAGCAGGGGCTGGGGCCAACGTCCTGACTTTC. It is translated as CASSLAGAGANVLTF.

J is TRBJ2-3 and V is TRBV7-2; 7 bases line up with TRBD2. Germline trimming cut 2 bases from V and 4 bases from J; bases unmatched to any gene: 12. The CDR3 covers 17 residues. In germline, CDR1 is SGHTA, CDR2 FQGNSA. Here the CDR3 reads CASSLKGGSNWADTQYF. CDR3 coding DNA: TGTGCCAGCAGCTTAAAAGGCGGGAGTAATTGGGCAGATACGCAGTATTTT. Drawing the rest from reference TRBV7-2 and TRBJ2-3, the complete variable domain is GAGVSQSPSNKVTEKGKDVELRCDPISGHTALYWYRQSLGQGLEFLIYFQGNSAPDKSGLPSDRFSAERTGGSVSTLTIQRTQQEDSAVYLCASSLKGGSNWADTQYFGPGTRLTVL.

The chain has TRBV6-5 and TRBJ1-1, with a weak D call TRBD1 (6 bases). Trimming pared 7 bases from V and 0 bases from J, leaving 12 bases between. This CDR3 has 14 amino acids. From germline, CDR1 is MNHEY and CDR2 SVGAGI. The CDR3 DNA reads TGTGCCAGCAAGGTTCCAGGGGTGAACACTGAAGCTTTCTTT. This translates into CASKVPGVNTEAFF.

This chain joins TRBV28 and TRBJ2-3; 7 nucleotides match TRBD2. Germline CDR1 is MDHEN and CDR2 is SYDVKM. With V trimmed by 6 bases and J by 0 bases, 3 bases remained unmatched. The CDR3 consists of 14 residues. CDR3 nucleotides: TGTGCCAGCAGCCCCGGGGGGAGCACAGATACGCAGTATTTT. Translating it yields CASSPGGSTDTQYF.

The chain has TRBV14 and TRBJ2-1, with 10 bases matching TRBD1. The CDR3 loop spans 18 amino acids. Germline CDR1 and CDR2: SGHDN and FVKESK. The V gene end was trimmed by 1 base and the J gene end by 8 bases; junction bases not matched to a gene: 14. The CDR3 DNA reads TGTGCCAGCAGCCAAGCCTACCCATTGGGACAGGGGTCGGATGAGCAGTTCTTC. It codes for CASSQAYPLGQGSDEQFF.

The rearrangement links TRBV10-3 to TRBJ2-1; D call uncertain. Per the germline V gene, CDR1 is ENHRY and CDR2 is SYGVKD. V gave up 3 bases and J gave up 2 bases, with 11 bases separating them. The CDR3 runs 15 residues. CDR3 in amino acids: CAISDPPSTYNEQFF. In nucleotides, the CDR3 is TGTGCCATCAGTGACCCGCCGAGCACCTACAATGAGCAGTTCTTC.

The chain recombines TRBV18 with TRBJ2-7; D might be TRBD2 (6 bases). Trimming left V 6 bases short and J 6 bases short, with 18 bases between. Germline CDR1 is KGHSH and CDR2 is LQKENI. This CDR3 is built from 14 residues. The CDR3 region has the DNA TGTGCCAGCTCGGAGGGATTCCCATTCGGCGAGCAGTACTTC. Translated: CASSEGFPFGEQYF.

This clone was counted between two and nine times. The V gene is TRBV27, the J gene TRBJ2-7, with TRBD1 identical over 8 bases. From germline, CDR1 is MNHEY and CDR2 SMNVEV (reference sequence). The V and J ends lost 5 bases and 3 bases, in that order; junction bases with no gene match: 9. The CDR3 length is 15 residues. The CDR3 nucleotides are TGTGCCAGCAGTCCATACAGGGGGTCTATCTACGAGCAGTACTTC. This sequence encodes CASSPYRGSIYEQYF.

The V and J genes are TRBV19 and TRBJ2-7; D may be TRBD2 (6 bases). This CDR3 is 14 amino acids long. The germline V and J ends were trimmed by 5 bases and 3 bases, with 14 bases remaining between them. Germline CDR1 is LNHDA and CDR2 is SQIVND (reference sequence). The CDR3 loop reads CASSAAGSNYEQYF. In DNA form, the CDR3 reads TGTGCCAGTAGTGCAGCCGGGAGTAACTACGAGCAGTACTTC.

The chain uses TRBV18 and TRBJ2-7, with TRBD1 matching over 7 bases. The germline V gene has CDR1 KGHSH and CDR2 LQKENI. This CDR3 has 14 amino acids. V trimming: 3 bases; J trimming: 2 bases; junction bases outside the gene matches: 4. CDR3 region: CASSPQTGPYEQYF. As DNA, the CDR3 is TGTGCCAGCTCACCTCAGACAGGGCCCTACGAGCAGTACTTC.

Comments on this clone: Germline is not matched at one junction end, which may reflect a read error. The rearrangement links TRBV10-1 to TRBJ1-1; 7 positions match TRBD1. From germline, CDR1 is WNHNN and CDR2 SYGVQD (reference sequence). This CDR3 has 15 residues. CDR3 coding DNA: TGCGCCTGCAGCGGAAGCGAGACAGGGTCCACTGAAGCTTTCTTT. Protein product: CACSGSETGSTEAFF.

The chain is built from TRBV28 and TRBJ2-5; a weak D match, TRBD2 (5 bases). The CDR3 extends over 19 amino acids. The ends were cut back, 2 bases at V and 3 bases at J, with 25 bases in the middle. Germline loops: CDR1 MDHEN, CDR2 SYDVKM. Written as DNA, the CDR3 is TGTGCCAGCAGTTTACCAATCCCCGTTGGAGGCCTGGAAAAAGAGACCCAGTACTTC. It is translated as CASSLPIPVGGLEKETQYF.

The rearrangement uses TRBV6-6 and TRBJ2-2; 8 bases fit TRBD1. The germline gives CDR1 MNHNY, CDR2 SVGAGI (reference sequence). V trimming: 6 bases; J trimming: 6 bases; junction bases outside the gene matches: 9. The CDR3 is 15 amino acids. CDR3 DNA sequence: TGTGCCAGCAGCTCGACAGGGGTGGTCGCCGGGGAGCTGTTTTTT. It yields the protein CASSSTGVVAGELFF.

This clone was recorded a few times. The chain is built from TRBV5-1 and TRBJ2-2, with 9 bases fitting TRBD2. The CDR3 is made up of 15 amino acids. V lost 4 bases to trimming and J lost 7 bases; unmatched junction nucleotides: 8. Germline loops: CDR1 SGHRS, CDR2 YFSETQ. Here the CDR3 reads CASSVSSGSLGELFF. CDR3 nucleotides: TGCGCCAGCAGCGTAAGTAGCGGGAGCCTCGGGGAGCTGTTTTTT.

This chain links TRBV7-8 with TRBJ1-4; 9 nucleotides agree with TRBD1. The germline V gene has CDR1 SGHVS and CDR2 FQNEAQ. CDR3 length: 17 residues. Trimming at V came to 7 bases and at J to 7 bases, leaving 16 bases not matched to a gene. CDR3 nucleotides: TGTGCCAGCACCAAGAAGCCCAACAGGGGGCGGAGTGAAAAACTGTTTTTT. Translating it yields CASTKKPNRGRSEKLFF.

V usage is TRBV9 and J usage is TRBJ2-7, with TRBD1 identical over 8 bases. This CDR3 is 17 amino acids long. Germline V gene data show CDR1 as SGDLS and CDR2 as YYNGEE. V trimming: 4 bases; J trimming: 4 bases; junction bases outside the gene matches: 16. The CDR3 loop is CASSPHPGAGGTYEQYF. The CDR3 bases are TGTGCCAGCAGCCCACATCCTGGGGCAGGGGGCACTTACGAGCAGTACTTC.

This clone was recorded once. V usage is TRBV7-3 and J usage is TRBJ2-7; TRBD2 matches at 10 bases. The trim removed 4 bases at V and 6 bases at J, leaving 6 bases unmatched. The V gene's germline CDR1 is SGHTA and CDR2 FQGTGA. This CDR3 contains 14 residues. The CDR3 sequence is CASSSMGLASEQYF. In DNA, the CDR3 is TGTGCCAGCAGCTCGATGGGACTAGCGAGCGAGCAGTACTTC.

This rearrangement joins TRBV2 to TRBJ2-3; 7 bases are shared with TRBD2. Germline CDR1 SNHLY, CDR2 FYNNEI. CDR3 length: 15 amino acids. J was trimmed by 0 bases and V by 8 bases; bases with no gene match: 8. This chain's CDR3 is CASFRLAASTDTQYF. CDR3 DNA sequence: TGTGCCAGCTTTCGACTAGCAGCTAGCACAGATACGCAGTATTTT.

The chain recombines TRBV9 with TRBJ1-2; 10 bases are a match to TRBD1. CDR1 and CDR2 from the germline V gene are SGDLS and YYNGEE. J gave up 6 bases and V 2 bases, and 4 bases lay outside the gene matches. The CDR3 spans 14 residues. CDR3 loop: CASSVVGQGDGYTF. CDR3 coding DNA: TGTGCCAGCAGCGTTGTTGGACAGGGGGATGGCTACACCTTC.

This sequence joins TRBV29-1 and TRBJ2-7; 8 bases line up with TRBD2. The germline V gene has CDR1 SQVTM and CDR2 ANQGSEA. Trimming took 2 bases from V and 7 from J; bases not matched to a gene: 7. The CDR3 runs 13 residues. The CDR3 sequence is CSVELAGGGEQYF. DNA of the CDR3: TGCAGCGTTGAACTGGCGGGAGGTGGAGAGCAGTACTTC.